This is a list of T cell receptor beta chains from one sample in a study of blood T cells in healthy people across ages. TCRdb re-derived calls from the 5' RACE reads in MiXCR, one entry per CDR3 protein. Of about 1 million distinct CDR3 sequences in the sample, 45% were seen once. The sample comprised blood. Receptors were obtained from a woman aged 55 to 70 in good health. Each CDR3 is given with its conserved first and last residue. D genes are given only for firm matches. The size of a clone is reported for some rows only, either as once, few or many, or as a class for expanded clones.

j_call clone_size d_call v_call cdr3_nt cdr3_aa
TRBJ1-1 . . TRBV28 TGTGCCAGCAGTTTTCCGGGACACCTTGAAGCTTTCTTT CASSFPGHLEAFF
TRBJ2-1 . TRBD2 TRBV6-1 TGTGCCAGCACCCGAACCGGGACTAGCGAGCCGAGCTCCTACAATGAGCAGTTCTTC CASTRTGTSEPSSYNEQFF
TRBJ2-2 few TRBD1 TRBV6-6 TGTGCCAGCAGCCCCGGGACAGTCACCGGGGAGCTGTTTTTT CASSPGTVTGELFF
TRBJ2-7 . . TRBV7-6 TGTGCCAGCAGCTTAGTACCTAGCGACGAGCAGTACTTC CASSLVPSDEQYF
TRBJ2-3 . . TRBV28 TGTGCCAGCAGTTTATCGGGGGGCGTTGGGACAGATACGCAGTATTTT CASSLSGGVGTDTQYF
TRBJ2-3 . TRBD2 TRBV20-1 TGCAGTGCCGAGGGGACTAGCGGGATAAGTAGGGTCACAGATACGCAGTATTTT CSAEGTSGISRVTDTQYF
TRBJ2-3 . TRBD1 TRBV20-1 TGCAGTGCCATAGCCCCAGGGAGACAGGGGGTAATATGGACTAGCACAGATACGCAGTATTTT CSAIAPGRQGVIWTSTDTQYF
TRBJ1-2 . . TRBV20-1 TGCAGTGCTAGAGGACAGGAGGGCTATGGCTACACCTTC CSARGQEGYGYTF
TRBJ2-3 once TRBD2 TRBV20-1 TGCAGTGCACTTACGGGAGGGCCGAACACAGATACGCAGTATTTT CSALTGGPNTDTQYF
TRBJ1-2 few TRBD1 TRBV18 TGTGCCAGCTCCCCGTCCCGGGACAGGGGAGGTGGCTACACCTTC CASSPSRDRGGGYTF
TRBJ2-7 few . TRBV7-2 TGTGCCAGCAGCTTAGTGGCAGGGAGCCTCTCCTACGAGCAGTACTTC CASSLVAGSLSYEQYF
TRBJ2-1 . TRBD1 TRBV20-1 TGCAGTGCTACCGGACAGGGAAGGGTGTACAATGAGCAGTTCTTC CSATGQGRVYNEQFF
TRBJ2-7 . . TRBV7-9 TGTGCCAGCAGCTTTTCCCCGGCAGGTTCCTACGAGCAGTACTTC CASSFSPAGSYEQYF
TRBJ2-1 . . TRBV24-1 TGTGCCACCAGTGCACAGGGTAGCGGTGAGCAGTTCTTC CATSAQGSGEQFF
TRBJ2-1 . TRBD2 TRBV20-1 TGCAGTGCTAGAGATCTGGCGACTAGCGGTTACAATGAGCAGTTCTTC CSARDLATSGYNEQFF
TRBJ2-4 few . TRBV2 TGTGCCAGCAGGCCGGGGGGCGTAAACATTCAGTACTTC CASRPGGVNIQYF
TRBJ2-3 . TRBD2 TRBV6-5 TGTGCCAGCAGTTACGGGGCCGGGACTAGCGGCACAGATACGCAGTATTTT CASSYGAGTSGTDTQYF
TRBJ2-3 . . TRBV9 TGTGCCAGCAGCGTAGCGGGTGGGATGAACACAGATACGCAGTATTTT CASSVAGGMNTDTQYF
TRBJ2-5 once TRBD2 TRBV15 TGTGCCACCAGCAGAGTACCAGCGGGAGGGCAAGAGACCCAGTACTTC CATSRVPAGGQETQYF
TRBJ2-1 few TRBD1 TRBV10-3 TGTGCCATCAGTGAGTTCGACAGGGGGCGAAAAAATGAGCAGTTCTTC CAISEFDRGRKNEQFF
TRBJ2-5 . . TRBV20-1 TGCAGTGCTAGAGATCCGGGACCTGGGGCCCAGTACTTC CSARDPGPGAQYF
TRBJ2-1 once TRBD2 TRBV5-5 TGTGCCAGCAGCTTAAGTTCTAGCGGGGGATTCTCCTACAATGAGCAGTTCTTC CASSLSSSGGFSYNEQFF
TRBJ1-5 . . TRBV6-1 TGTGCCAGCAGTGAAGCGCTGGGGGCCAATCAGCCCCAGCATTTT CASSEALGANQPQHF
TRBJ2-7 . . TRBV5-1 TGCGCCAGCAGCCGGGATCCCTCCTACAATGAGCAGTACTTC CASSRDPSYNEQYF